This TCR beta chain emerged from a study of T-cell memory formation after mild COVID-19. TCRdb reprocessed the 5' RACE reads via MiXCR and lists one record per CDR3 protein. The repertoire holds around 450,000 distinct CDR3 sequences, with around 24% as singletons. The sample holds a few counts of this clonotype. The material sequenced was PBMCs or a T cell subset sorted from them (not recorded which). The source of this sequence is an adult woman who had mild COVID-19 (a few samples of this study predate the infection). Cell type and time point are not known.

The CDR3 DNA follows: TGCAGCGTTGTAAATCGGACAGGGAAAAATGAAAAACTGTTTTTT. Protein sequence: CSVVNRTGKNEKLFF. The chain links TRBV29-1 to TRBJ1-4; 8 bases align to TRBD1. Germline loops: CDR1 SQVTM, CDR2 ANQGSEA. Trimming took 4 bases from V and 5 from J; bases not matched to a gene: 9. This CDR3 is built from 15 residues.